This entry lists 7 T cell receptor beta chains sequenced from one sample in a study of regulatory T cells in long-lasting Graves disease. Described time point: newly diagnosed GD, antithyroid drugs for less than 3 months. After RNA was extracted from PBMCs, the TCR library was made from it. With iRepertoire HTBI primers and Arm-PCR of CDR3 regions, TCR beta libraries were built. One entry per CDR3 protein, called by TCRdb with MiXCR from the multiplex PCR reads. This sample has roughly 520,000 distinct CDR3 sequences, with about 12% found just once. This sample was shared with a second study, whose subject was T cells in Graves' hyperthyroidism and ophthalmopathy.

The specimen comprised peripheral blood mononuclear cells (PBMCs), sampled at new diagnosis, from a patient treated with antithyroid drugs. The receptors here all came from a young woman with Graves disease.

This clonotype has ten or more counts. The J gene is TRBJ2-7, the V gene TRBV4-1; D is uncertain. Germline-derived CDR1 and CDR2 are MGHRA and YSYEKL. The ends were cut back, 0 bases at V and 3 bases at J, with 12 bases in the middle. The CDR3 contains 15 residues. DNA of the CDR3: TGCGCCAGCAGCCAAGATCTAGGGATTAGCTACGAGCAGTACTTC. This codes for CASSQDLGISYEQYF.

A few counts support this clonotype. The genes are TRBV20-1 and TRBJ2-3; maybe TRBD2 (6 bases). V was cut by 4 bases and J by 1 base, with 12 bases left in between. CDR1 is DFQATT, CDR2 SNEGSKA, per germline (reference sequence). This CDR3 region has 14 residues. Here the CDR3 reads CSANPASGTDTQYF. In DNA form, the CDR3 reads TGCAGTGCTAACCCAGCTAGCGGCACAGATACGCAGTATTTT.

The chain has TRBV11-2 and TRBJ2-1; 8 nucleotides match TRBD1. Germline V gene lookup returns CDR1 SGHAT and CDR2 FQNNGV. The trim removed 4 bases at V and 8 bases at J, leaving 10 bases unmatched. This CDR3 spans 15 amino acids. CDR3 nucleotides: TGTGCCAGCAGCTCCTTGGACAGGGTAAGAGATGAGCAGTTCTTC. It is translated as CASSSLDRVRDEQFF. The entire variable domain, with the rest obtained from reference TRBV11-2 and TRBJ2-1, is as follows: EAGVAQSPRYKIIEKRQSVAFWCNPISGHATLYWYQQILGQGPKLLIQFQNNGVVDDSQLPKDRFSAERLKGVDSTLKIQPAKLEDSAVYLCASSSLDRVRDEQFFGPGTRLTVL.

In its sample, this clonotype was seen many times. The chain employs TRBV6-2 or TRBV6-3 and TRBJ1-2; 7 bases map to TRBD1. CDR1 and CDR2 from the germline V gene are MNHEY and SVGEGT. The junction had 16 bases not matched to a gene; V was cut back by 5 bases and J by 4 bases. This CDR3 is built from 17 residues. CDR3 amino acids: CASSIAAGQPLFYGYTF. CDR3 in DNA: TGTGCCAGCAGTATCGCTGCGGGACAGCCATTATTCTATGGCTACACCTTC.

V is TRBV19 and J is TRBJ2-1; TRBD2 matches at 14 bases. Germline CDR1 LNHDA, CDR2 SQIVND (reference sequence). The CDR3 consists of 16 residues. Unmatched junction bases numbered 6, after V lost 4 bases and J lost 7 bases. CDR3 DNA sequence: TGTGCCAGTAGTACCCTGCGGACTAGCGGGGGGAATGAGCAGTTCTTC. Amino acid sequence: CASSTLRTSGGNEQFF.

In regard to this clonotype: Since the CDR3 does not end with the conserved phenylalanine or tryptophan, this likely comes from a read error. The gene calls are TRBV3-1 and TRBJ2-1; TRBD1 agrees at 9 bases. The DNA end favors TRBJ2-5, so the J call may be wrong. CDR3 length equals 14 residues. The germline CDR1 and CDR2 sequences are LGHDT and YNNKEL (reference sequence). CDR3 in amino acids: CASSHGTGLETQYL. CDR3 nucleotide sequence: TGTGCCAGCAGCCACGGGACAGGGTTAGAGACCCAGTACCTC.

This rearrangement joins TRBV11-3 to TRBJ1-2; no clear D gene. Trimming pared 1 base from V and 7 bases from J, leaving 4 bases between. The CDR3 covers 11 residues. The germline CDR1 and CDR2 sequences are SGHNT and YENEEA. Here the CDR3 DNA reads TGTGCCAGCAGCTTAGTTTCTGGCTACACCTTC. As protein: CASSLVSGYTF.